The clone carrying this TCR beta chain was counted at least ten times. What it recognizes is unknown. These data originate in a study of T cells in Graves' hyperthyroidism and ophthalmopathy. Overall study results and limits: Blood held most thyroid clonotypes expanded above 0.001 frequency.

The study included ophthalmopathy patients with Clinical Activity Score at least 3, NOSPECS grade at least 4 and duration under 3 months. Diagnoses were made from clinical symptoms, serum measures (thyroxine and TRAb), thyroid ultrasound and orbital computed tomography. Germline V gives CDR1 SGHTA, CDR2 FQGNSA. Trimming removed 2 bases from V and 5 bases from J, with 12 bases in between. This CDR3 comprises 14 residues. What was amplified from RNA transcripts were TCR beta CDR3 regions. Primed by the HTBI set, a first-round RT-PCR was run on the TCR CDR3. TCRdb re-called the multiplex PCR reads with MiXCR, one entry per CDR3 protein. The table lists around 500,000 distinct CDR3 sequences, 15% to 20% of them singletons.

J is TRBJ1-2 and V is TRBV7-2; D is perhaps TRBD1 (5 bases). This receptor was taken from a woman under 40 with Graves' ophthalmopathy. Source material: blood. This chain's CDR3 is CASSLIQGLYGYTF. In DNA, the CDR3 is TGTGCCAGCAGCTTAATCCAGGGTTTATATGGCTACACCTTC.